One sample yielded the 27 T cell receptor beta chains listed below, sequenced in a study of cytomegalovirus exposure and HLA in healthy donors. PCR employed 60 Vbeta and 13 Jbeta primers. Generated by immunoSEQ multiplex PCR, the TCRdb table keeps only in-frame clones and is missing some. The sample lists about 120,000 clones, 70% to 80% occurring once. The sample was PBMCs. All receptors come from a human donor in good health.

This clone was detected only a few times. The chain recombines TRBV6-4 with TRBJ2-2, with TRBD1 as a possible D gene (5 bases). The CDR3 runs to 15 residues. Germline V CDR1 and CDR2: MRHNA, SNTAGT. The V end lost 6 bases, the J end lost 2 bases, and 13 bases lay between the germline ends. The CDR3 nucleotides are TGTGCCAGCAGCCCAACAGGTGGCAACACCGGGGAGCTGTTTTTT. This translates into CASSPTGGNTGELFF.

J is TRBJ2-5 and V is TRBV6-5; 11 nucleotides line up with TRBD1. Matching the DNA end better, TRBJ2-7 makes the J call doubtful. This CDR3 spans 16 amino acids. The V gene's germline CDR1 is MNHEY and CDR2 SVGAGI. The CDR3: CASSYSVGTGGHEQYF. The CDR3 region has the DNA TGTGCCAGCAGTTACTCCGTAGGGACAGGGGGACACGAGCAGTACTTC.

The rearrangement uses TRBV19 and TRBJ1-5, with D maybe TRBD1 (6 bases). There are 17 residues in the CDR3. Trimming took off 0 bases at V and 4 bases at J, with 16 bases between the two ends. Germline CDR1 is LNHDA and CDR2 is SQIVND (reference sequence). CDR3 loop: CASSIEGASPYNQPQHF. The CDR3 nucleotides are TGTGCCAGTAGTATAGAGGGGGCCAGTCCTTATAATCAGCCCCAGCATTTT.

The chain uses TRBV10-3 and TRBJ1-2, with D tentatively TRBD1 (6 bases). This CDR3 contains 12 residues. The V end was cut by 4 bases, the J end by 4 bases, with 7 bases between. Germline-derived CDR1 and CDR2 are ENHRY and SYGVKD. CDR3 nucleotides: TGTGCCATCAGTGGGGACACCTATGGCTACACCTTC. It specifies CAISGDTYGYTF.

The chain links TRBV28 to TRBJ1-1; 7 nucleotides align to TRBD1. Looked up from germline, CDR1 is MDHEN and CDR2 is SYDVKM. With 4 bases clipped from V and 0 bases from J, the junction kept 11 bases outside the gene matches. The CDR3 spans 17 residues. The CDR3 DNA reads TGTGCCAGCAGTTCCCCCTCGAGAGGGGGCATGAACACTGAAGCTTTCTTT. Protein sequence: CASSSPSRGGMNTEAFF.

In the case of this clone: Additional DNA sequences in this sample encode the identical CDR3. This chain joins TRBV6-4 and TRBJ1-1, with no clear D. Germline V gene sequence: CDR1 MRHNA, CDR2 SNTAGT. The ends were cut back, 3 bases at V and 1 base at J, with 6 bases in the middle. The CDR3 is 13 residues long. The CDR3 nucleotides are TGTGCCAGCAGTGATGGAGCGAACACTGAAGCTTTCTTT. Its protein is CASSDGANTEAFF.

The chain combines TRBV29-1 with TRBJ1-5; TRBD1 aligns across 7 bases. With V trimmed by 6 bases and J by 5 bases, 13 bases remained unmatched. CDR3 length: 15 residues. Germline-derived CDR1 and CDR2 are SQVTM and ANQGSEA. The CDR3: CSVSETGQRHQPQHF. The CDR3 nucleotides are TGCAGCGTGTCCGAGACAGGGCAGCGCCATCAGCCCCAGCATTTT.

Only one count was recorded for this clone. The chain combines TRBV7-8 with TRBJ2-1, with 11 bases identical to TRBD2. With V trimmed by 4 bases and J by 7 bases, 12 bases remained unmatched. The germline V gene encodes CDR1 SGHVS and CDR2 FQNEAQ. The CDR3 is made up of 17 amino acids. This CDR3 reads CASSSLTSGSVRNEQFF. The CDR3 bases are TGTGCCAGCAGCTCCTTAACTAGCGGGAGTGTACGGAATGAGCAGTTCTTC.

The chain joins TRBV19 to TRBJ1-2; D is uncertain. The CDR3 has 15 amino acids. The germline V gene has CDR1 LNHDA and CDR2 SQIVND (reference sequence). The germline V and J ends were trimmed by 2 bases and 6 bases, with 16 bases remaining between them. The CDR3 reads CASSIWQWWGDGYTF. The CDR3 region has the DNA TGTGCCAGTAGTATATGGCAATGGTGGGGAGATGGCTACACCTTC.

This chain joins TRBV15 and TRBJ1-2; D perhaps matches TRBD1 (6 bases). Germline V CDR1 and CDR2: LNHNV, YYDKDF (reference sequence). The CDR3 extends over 17 amino acids. Between the trimmed V and J ends, which lost 0 bases and 2 bases, there was a span of 16 bases. The CDR3 DNA follows: TGTGCCACCAGCAGAGAGGGTGGGGGCGCTTCGAACTATGGCTACACCTTC. Amino acids: CATSREGGGASNYGYTF.

The V gene is TRBV28, the J gene TRBJ1-1, with D possibly matching TRBD1 (5 bases). The CDR3 runs 14 residues. The germline gives CDR1 MDHEN, CDR2 SYDVKM. The ends were cut back, 7 bases at V and 10 bases at J, with 22 bases in the middle. CDR3 in amino acids: CASIEGGQTLRAFF. DNA of the CDR3: TGTGCCAGCATTGAAGGTGGACAAACTCTAAGAGCTTTCTTT.

This clone turned up a few times. The rearrangement joins TRBV28 to TRBJ2-2; D unclear. The germline CDR1 and CDR2 sequences are MDHEN and SYDVKM. This CDR3 has 12 residues. V lost 5 bases and J 5 bases, leaving 6 bases between the germline ends. The CDR3 spells CASSRATGELFF. CDR3 sequence (DNA): TGTGCCAGCAGTAGAGCAACCGGGGAGCTGTTTTTT.

The chain recombines TRBV4-3 with TRBJ2-3, with 9 positions matching TRBD2. The J segment lost 3 bases and the V segment lost 0 bases, leaving 10 bases of the junction unmatched. Germline loops: CDR1 LGHNA, CDR2 YSLEER. This CDR3 is built from 18 residues. CDR3 sequence reads: CASSQDRASGGFTDTQYF. The CDR3 bases are TGCGCCAGCAGCCAAGATCGAGCCAGCGGGGGGTTTACAGATACGCAGTATTTT.

The CDR3 DNA reads TGTGCCAGCTCAGTTTCCGGGAGCCTCTACGAGCAGTACTTC. It is translated as CASSVSGSLYEQYF. This chain links TRBV18 with TRBJ2-7; D may be TRBD2 (6 bases). CDR3 length: 14 amino acids. Trimming pared 5 bases from V and 3 bases from J, leaving 14 bases between. Germline CDR1 KGHSH, CDR2 LQKENI.

This chain links TRBV9 with TRBJ2-2; 8 bases agree with TRBD1. This CDR3 comprises 17 residues. V shed 3 bases and J 2 bases; nucleotides not matched to a gene: 9. Germline V lookup: CDR1 SGDLS, CDR2 YYNGEE. The CDR3 reads CASSAGGQALNTGELFF. For the CDR3, the DNA is TGTGCCAGCAGCGCAGGGGGACAGGCCCTCAACACCGGGGAGCTGTTTTTT.

The genes are TRBV5-1 and TRBJ2-3, with a possible D match to TRBD1 (5 bases). The CDR3 spans 14 residues. The V gene's germline CDR1 is SGHRS and CDR2 YFSETQ. V was clipped by 2 bases and J by 7 bases, with 14 bases between them. CDR3 nucleotides: TGCGCCAGCAGCTTTACGGGTAGGGGCAATACGCAGTATTTT. Encoded protein: CASSFTGRGNTQYF.

J is TRBJ2-3 and V is TRBV5-1; tentatively, D is TRBD1 (7 bases). With 2 bases removed from V and 3 bases from J, the gap between germline ends came to 13 bases. This CDR3 spans 15 amino acids. The germline CDR1 and CDR2 sequences are SGHRS and YFSETQ. In DNA form, the CDR3 reads TGCGCCAGCAGCTTCGGACAGGCGGGAACAGATACGCAGTATTTT. It encodes CASSFGQAGTDTQYF.

This clone appeared a single time. The chain is built from TRBV7-9 and TRBJ2-7, with D perhaps matching TRBD2 (5 bases). This CDR3 region has 16 residues. V dropped 4 bases and J dropped 0 bases, with 16 bases sitting between them. Germline CDR1 and CDR2: SEHNR and FQNEAQ (reference sequence). CDR3 sequence (DNA): TGTGCCAGCAGCTCGACCCAACTAGGGAGCTCCTACGAGCAGTACTTC. Translated, it gives CASSSTQLGSSYEQYF.

V is TRBV6-6 and J is TRBJ2-6; D is ambiguous. The CDR3 extends over 15 amino acids. The germline gives CDR1 MNHNY, CDR2 SVGAGI (reference sequence). With 7 bases removed from V and 0 bases from J, the gap between germline ends came to 10 bases. The CDR3 nucleotides read TGTGCCAGCACCTTTGGTAGCTCTGGGGCCAACGTCCTGACTTTC. This gives the protein CASTFGSSGANVLTF.

This chain's CDR3 is CASSLGQQGIQYF. The CDR3 DNA reads as TGTGCCAGCAGCTTGGGACAGCAAGGCATTCAGTACTTC. The genes are TRBV11-3 and TRBJ2-4; 7 bases are a match to TRBD1. This CDR3 is built from 13 residues. In germline, CDR1 is SGHNT, CDR2 YENEEA. Unmatched junction bases numbered 5, after V lost 3 bases and J lost 9 bases.

This clone appeared a single time. The rearrangement links TRBV28 to TRBJ1-1, with a possible D match to TRBD1 (6 bases). Trimming removed 8 bases from V and 2 bases from J, with 24 bases in between. Germline V gene data show CDR1 as MDHEN and CDR2 as SYDVKM. CDR3 length: 17 residues. CDR3 loop: CASLSLGQGRLNTEAFF. DNA for the CDR3: TGTGCCAGCTTATCCTTAGGCCAGGGGAGACTAAACACTGAAGCTTTCTTT.

The J gene is TRBJ2-7, the V gene TRBV6-1; the match to TRBD1 covers 9 bases. The germline gives CDR1 MNHNS, CDR2 SASEGT. The length of the CDR3 is 14 residues. The J segment lost 6 bases and the V segment lost 7 bases, leaving 10 bases of the junction unmatched. The CDR3, as DNA: TGTGCCAGCATCAGTGGGACAGGGATCGGCGAGCAGTACTTC. This translates into CASISGTGIGEQYF.

The V call is TRBV10-2, the J call TRBJ2-3; 7 bases line up with TRBD1. The CDR3 is made up of 15 amino acids. Germline values: CDR1 WSHSY, CDR2 SAAADI. V lost 5 bases, J lost 6 bases, and 11 bases stayed unmatched. In nucleotides, the CDR3 is TGCGCCAGCAGTCTCCAGACAGGGCTGAGGGATACGCAGTATTTT. Translating gives CASSLQTGLRDTQYF.

The chain links TRBV19 to TRBJ1-1; TRBD1 matches 8 bases. The CDR3 consists of 14 residues. CDR1 and CDR2 from the germline V gene are LNHDA and SQIVND (reference sequence). With 11 bases clipped from V and 6 bases from J, the junction kept 14 bases outside the gene matches. The CDR3 protein is CAVRGPLVGAEAFF. CDR3 nucleotides: TGTGCCGTCAGGGGGCCCCTGGTGGGCGCTGAAGCTTTCTTT.

This clone was seen more than once but under ten times. The chain carries TRBV27 and TRBJ1-1; D not resolved. The CDR3 sequence is 16 residues long. CDR1 MNHEY and CDR2 SMNVEV come from the germline V gene (reference sequence). The germline V and J ends were trimmed by 0 bases and 4 bases, with 15 bases remaining between them. The CDR3 reads CASSLSSPDAATEAFF. The CDR3, as DNA: TGTGCCAGCAGTTTATCCTCCCCAGACGCGGCCACTGAAGCTTTCTTT.

This clone was recorded a few times. The V and J genes are TRBV28 and TRBJ2-5; 7 positions agree with TRBD2. Germline assignment: CDR1 MDHEN and CDR2 SYDVKM. V shed 7 bases, J shed 2 bases, and the junction held 10 bases outside the gene matches. This CDR3 comprises 15 residues. The CDR3 spells CASTNTGLGQETQYF. The CDR3 DNA follows: TGTGCCAGCACTAACACTGGACTAGGGCAAGAGACCCAGTACTTC. Looking up the rest from reference TRBV28 and TRBJ2-5 gives the full variable domain: DVKVTQSSRYLVKRTGEKVFLECVQDMDHENMFWYRQDPGLGLRLIYFSYDVKMKEKGDIPEGYSVSREKKERFSLILESASTNQTSMYLCASTNTGLGQETQYFGPGTRLLVL.

The V gene is TRBV15, the J gene TRBJ1-2; D not certain. CDR1 LNHNV and CDR2 YYDKDF come from the germline V gene (reference sequence). Trimming cost V 5 bases and J 8 bases, with 15 bases left between them. The CDR3 runs to 13 residues. CDR3 sequence reads: CATSLQNPGGYTF. The CDR3 DNA follows: TGTGCCACCAGCTTACAGAACCCGGGAGGCTACACCTTC.